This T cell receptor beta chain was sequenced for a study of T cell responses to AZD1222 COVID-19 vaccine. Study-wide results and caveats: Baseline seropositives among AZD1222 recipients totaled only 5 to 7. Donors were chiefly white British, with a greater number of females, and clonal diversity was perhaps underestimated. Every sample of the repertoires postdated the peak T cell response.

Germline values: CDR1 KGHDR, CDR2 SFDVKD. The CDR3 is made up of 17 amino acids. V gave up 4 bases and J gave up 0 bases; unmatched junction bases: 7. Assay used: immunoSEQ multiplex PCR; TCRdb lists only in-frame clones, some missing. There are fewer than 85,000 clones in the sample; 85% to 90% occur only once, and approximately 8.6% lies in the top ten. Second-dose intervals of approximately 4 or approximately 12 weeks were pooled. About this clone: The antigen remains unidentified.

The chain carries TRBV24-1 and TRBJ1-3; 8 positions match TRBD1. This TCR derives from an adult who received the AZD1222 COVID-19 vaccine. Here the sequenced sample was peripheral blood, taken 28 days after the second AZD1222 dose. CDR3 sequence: CATSESGQGYSGNTIYF. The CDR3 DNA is TGTGCCACCAGTGAGTCCGGACAGGGTTACTCTGGAAACACCATATATTTT.